This TCR beta chain came from a study of patients and donors after allogeneic stem cell transplantation. A single record per CDR3 protein comes from TCRdb applying MiXCR to the RT-PCR reads. The table lists around 150,000 distinct CDR3 sequences, approximately 30% of them singletons. The V end was cut by 3 bases, the J end by 4 bases, with 16 bases between. This CDR3 comprises 16 residues. The chain recombines TRBV12-3 or TRBV12-4 with TRBJ1-5; D not resolved. The clonotype was recovered from a human donor who was either an allogeneic HSCT recipient or a stem cell or donor lymphocyte infusion donor (not recorded which). It is not recorded whose cells these are; they may come from a transplant donor. The sample was blood, either unsorted or a sorted T cell fraction (not recorded which). The CDR3 protein is CASSFFRSGLNQPQHF. In nucleotides, the CDR3 is TGTGCCAGCAGTTTTTTCAGGTCAGGACTAAATCAGCCCCAGCATTTT.